This TCR beta chain was identified during a study of OX40 agonist ivuxolimab in advanced cancers. About the study: Six ivuxolimab dose levels, 0.01 to 10 mg/kg, were given intravenously every 2 weeks. It was permissible to have had prior anti-PD-1, anti-PD-L1 or anti-CTLA-4 therapy, and around 41% had some.

Study observations and caveats: Low normalized T-cell clonal expansion was additionally recorded for some nonresponders.

Turning to this clone: Its antigen is not known.

The germline V gene has CDR1 LNHDA and CDR2 SQIVND (reference sequence). This CDR3 contains 13 residues. Trimming cost V 3 bases and J 2 bases, with 7 bases left between them. This table comes from immunoSEQ multiplex PCR, and its TCRdb copy is limited to in-frame clones, with some not included. The sample carries about 79,000 clones, about nine tenths recorded once. The chain uses TRBV19 and TRBJ2-5, with D possibly matching TRBD2 (5 bases). This TCR came from an adult with an advanced solid tumor such as melanoma, head and neck, liver or kidney cancer. This sample comprised CD4+ or CD8+ T cells sorted from blood, obtained in a trial of the OX40 agonist ivuxolimab. This chain's CDR3 is CASSIGLQETQYF. The CDR3 DNA reads as TGTGCCAGTAGTATTGGACTTCAAGAGACCCAGTACTTC.